The clone carrying this T cell receptor (beta chain) was observed a few times. The antigen remains undetermined. Time point noted: patch test 1, 2 weeks after DPC sensitization. Treatment here: therapeutic diphenylcyclopropenone sensitization with weekly scalp DPC. The data were taken from a study of human T cells and chemical hapten exposure. The overall study: Per-sample TCR yield variation was attributed mainly to small pooled library volume differences.

Trimming pared 2 bases from V and 7 bases from J, leaving 3 bases between. The CDR3 runs 11 residues. The germline CDR1 and CDR2 sequences are MNHEY and SVGAGI. Whole-study results and caveats: Patch test scores rose with PT1 expanded TCR counts, a positive correlation. TCRs exceeding 1 in 1000 frequency stayed unchanged with DPC sensitization.

Using its own MiXCR run on the RACE reads, TCRdb lists one record per CDR3 protein. The sample records about 360,000 distinct CDR3 sequences, approximately 6.9% being singletons. The chain carries TRBV6-5 and TRBJ2-1; D is undetermined. This clonotype was obtained from a woman in her late teens or twenties with alopecia areata. Some clones in this sample may be carry-over from other donors' samples. The specimen was whole blood, collected in connection with sensitization to the hapten diphenylcyclopropenone (DPC). The CDR3 sequence is CASSYRNEQFF. The CDR3, as DNA: TGTGCCAGCAGTTACCGGAATGAGCAGTTCTTC.